The 12 T cell receptor beta chains in this list originate from one sample, sequenced in a study of blood T cell repertoires in COVID-19. Clones were read by immunoSEQ multiplex PCR, and TCRdb kept only the in-frame ones, dropping some. The sample has roughly 520,000 clones; approximately 87% are singletons. The source material was PBMCs or T cells enriched from blood (not recorded which). The origin of the receptors is a woman aged 40 to 49 who had recovered from COVID-19.

This clone came up a few times. The CDR3 loop reads CASSAYRTGGECEQYF. The CDR3 nucleotides are TGTGCCAGCTCAGCCTATCGGACGGGAGGTGAGTGCGAGCAGTACTTC. The chain recombines TRBV18 with TRBJ2-7; the match to TRBD2 covers 7 bases. The CDR3 covers 16 residues. V was clipped by 5 bases and J by 6 bases; unmatched bases: 16. Germline CDR1 reads KGHSH; CDR2 reads LQKENI.

The chain combines TRBV19 with TRBJ1-3; maybe TRBD1 (6 bases). Trimming removed 7 bases from V and 0 bases from J, with 10 bases in between. The CDR3 is 14 residues long. Germline V gene lookup returns CDR1 LNHDA and CDR2 SQIVND (reference sequence). CDR3 coding DNA: TGTGCCAGTACGCGGACAGCCTCTGGAAACACCATATATTTT. It specifies CASTRTASGNTIYF.

The V and J genes are TRBV6-2 or TRBV6-3 and TRBJ2-5; D gene ambiguous. Germline assignment: CDR1 MNHEY and CDR2 SVGEGT. CDR3 size: 16 residues. Deletions cut 0 bases from V and 1 base from J, with 12 bases between. The CDR3 bases are TGTGCCAGCAGTTACTCCGATCCGCCTAGCCAAGAGACCCAGTACTTC. Translated, it gives CASSYSDPPSQETQYF.

The chain joins TRBV14 to TRBJ2-3; D gene unclear. CDR3 length equals 17 residues. From germline, CDR1 is SGHDN and CDR2 FVKESK. V shed 0 bases and J shed 0 bases, with 13 bases lying between them. CDR3 sequence: CASSQDNRRSSTDTQYF. The CDR3 nucleotides are TGTGCCAGCAGCCAAGATAACAGACGATCTAGCACAGATACGCAGTATTTT.

V usage is TRBV4-2 and J usage is TRBJ1-4, with D tentatively TRBD1 (6 bases). Germline lookup yields CDR1 LGHNA and CDR2 YNFKEQ. CDR3 length equals 15 residues. V shed 0 bases and J shed 3 bases, with 8 bases lying between them. This CDR3 reads CASSQEDSSNEKLFF. Written as DNA, the CDR3 is TGTGCCAGCAGCCAAGAGGACAGTTCTAATGAAAAACTGTTTTTT.

The chain carries TRBV24-1 and TRBJ1-5, with unresolved D. The V gene lost 3 bases and the J gene lost 0 bases, with 11 bases spanning the gap. CDR1 and CDR2 (germline): KGHDR, SFDVKD. There are 16 residues in the CDR3. The CDR3 DNA reads as TGTGCCACCAGTGATGCGGACTTTCCTAGCAATCAGCCCCAGCATTTT. It specifies CATSDADFPSNQPQHF.

This sequence joins TRBV7-8 and TRBJ2-1; 8 bases agree with TRBD2. Trimming at V came to 2 bases and at J to 7 bases, leaving 10 bases not matched to a gene. Germline CDR1 reads SGHVS; CDR2 reads FQNEAQ. The CDR3 is 16 residues long. The CDR3 region has the DNA TGTGCCAGCAGCTTATTTCAGCGGGAGATTACAAATGAGCAGTTCTTC. Translated: CASSLFQREITNEQFF.

The rearrangement uses TRBV24-1 and TRBJ2-2; TRBD2 matches 11 bases. The CDR3 loop spans 20 amino acids. The junction had 15 bases not matched to a gene; V was cut back by 6 bases and J by 1 base. The germline CDR1 and CDR2 sequences are KGHDR and SFDVKD. CDR3 residues: CATSPGTSGHWALNTGELFF. Written as DNA, the CDR3 is TGTGCCACCAGTCCCGGGACTAGCGGTCATTGGGCCCTGAACACCGGGGAGCTGTTTTTT.

The V gene is TRBV30, the J gene TRBJ1-6; 8 bases align to TRBD1. CDR1 is GTSNPN, CDR2 SVGIG, per germline (reference sequence). V shed 5 bases and J 13 bases; nucleotides not matched to a gene: 7. This CDR3 is built from 12 residues. The CDR3 DNA sequence: TGTGCCTGGTATAGAGACAGGGGCCCCCTCCACTTT. This encodes CAWYRDRGPLHF.

This chain joins TRBV24-1 and TRBJ2-2; TRBD2 aligns across 7 bases. CDR3 length equals 14 residues. The ends lost 9 bases at V and 3 bases at J; junction bases unmatched: 6. Per germline, CDR1 KGHDR and CDR2 SFDVKD. CDR3 sequence (DNA): TGTGCCACCGAAGCGGGATTGGACACCGGGGAGCTGTTTTTT. Translated: CATEAGLDTGELFF.

The V and J genes are TRBV6-5 and TRBJ1-4; D may be TRBD1 (6 bases). This CDR3 has 14 amino acids. Germline CDR1 is MNHEY and CDR2 is SVGAGI. Trimming pared 7 bases from V and 3 bases from J, leaving 12 bases between. CDR3 protein: CASKQGLANEKLFF. The CDR3 DNA sequence: TGTGCCAGCAAACAGGGTCTTGCTAATGAAAAACTGTTTTTT.

V is TRBV20-1 and J is TRBJ1-1; D is undetermined. CDR3 length: 13 amino acids. The germline V and J ends were trimmed by 3 bases and 1 base, with 9 bases remaining between them. CDR1 is DFQATT, CDR2 SNEGSKA, per germline (reference sequence). CDR3 region: CSASQVANTEAFF. The CDR3 DNA sequence: TGCAGTGCTAGTCAGGTGGCGAACACTGAAGCTTTCTTT.